The next 27 T cell receptor beta chains were all read from a single sample in a study of post-analysis software for immune sequencing data. TCR beta libraries were prepared from cDNA with unique molecular identifiers. TCRdb called the PCR reads again in MiXCR, with one record for every CDR3 protein. This table holds about 160,000 distinct CDR3 sequences, roughly 40% found once. The sequencing here drew on blood, taken after autologous hematopoietic stem cell transplantation. These receptors came from a girl aged 10 to 17 with multiple sclerosis.

This clonotype occurred many times. The chain combines TRBV5-1 with TRBJ2-1; 14 nucleotides line up with TRBD2. V was pared by 4 bases and J by 7 bases, with 19 bases of the junction left unmatched. Germline CDR1 reads SGHRS; CDR2 reads YFSETQ. The CDR3 loop spans 20 amino acids. CDR3 amino acids: CASSPNTSGTSGRTGNEQFF. The CDR3 DNA reads TGCGCCAGCAGCCCGAACACCTCCGGGACTAGCGGGAGAACCGGGAATGAGCAGTTCTTC.

The V gene is TRBV2, the J gene TRBJ1-2, with D possibly TRBD1 on 6 matching bases. V was shortened by 4 bases and J by 7 bases, with 13 bases between the two germline ends. The CDR3 length is 13 residues. Germline CDR1 and CDR2: SNHLY and FYNNEI. The CDR3 loop is CASSGTQGSGYTF. In nucleotides, the CDR3 is TGTGCCAGCAGTGGTACACAGGGAAGTGGCTACACCTTC.

The rearrangement uses TRBV6-4 and TRBJ1-2; D uncertain. This CDR3 has 16 amino acids. The V end was cut by 3 bases, the J end by 3 bases, with 17 bases between. Germline loops: CDR1 MRHNA, CDR2 SNTAGT. The CDR3 DNA follows: TGTGCCAGCAGTGAGATTCTAAAGGGAGGAGACTATGGCTACACCTTC. This translates into CASSEILKGGDYGYTF.

In this sample, this clonotype turned up a few times. This CDR3 is CASSLSGWVSDSSSYNEQFF. The CDR3 coding sequence is TGCGCCAGCAGCTTATCGGGCTGGGTCAGCGACTCGAGCTCCTACAATGAGCAGTTCTTC. The chain employs TRBV5-1 and TRBJ2-1; D is unresolved. The V and J ends lost 2 bases and 0 bases respectively, with 24 bases between them. Germline-derived CDR1 and CDR2 are SGHRS and YFSETQ. The CDR3 sequence is 20 residues long.

The chain employs TRBV5-1 and TRBJ2-3; 10 bases map to TRBD2. In germline, CDR1 is SGHRS, CDR2 YFSETQ. V was clipped by 3 bases and J by 4 bases; unmatched bases: 2. This CDR3 has 14 amino acids. CDR3 amino acids: CASSWGTSADTQYF. CDR3 nucleotides: TGCGCCAGCAGCTGGGGGACTAGCGCAGATACGCAGTATTTT.

The chain has TRBV20-1 and TRBJ2-1; D is perhaps TRBD1 (5 bases). This CDR3 is built from 14 residues. V lost 6 bases, J lost 6 bases, and 18 bases lay in between. Germline V gene sequence: CDR1 DFQATT, CDR2 SNEGSKA (reference sequence). CDR3 in amino acids: CSAASGLTGNEQFF. CDR3 nucleotides: TGCAGTGCCGCCAGTGGGTTAACAGGCAATGAGCAGTTCTTC.

The J gene is TRBJ2-4, the V gene TRBV12-3 or TRBV12-4; TRBD1 is a possible D gene (6 bases). This CDR3 is built from 14 residues. Trimming took 6 bases from V and 13 from J, leaving 22 bases between them. CDR3 nucleotides: TGTGCCAGCAGCTCTTACACCAAACAGGGAGAACAGTACTTC. Translating gives CASSSYTKQGEQYF.

The table lists this clonotype with a few counts. V gene TRBV20-1 combines with J gene TRBJ2-3, with 7 nucleotides matching TRBD2. There are 13 residues in the CDR3. CDR1 and CDR2 from the germline V gene are DFQATT and SNEGSKA (reference sequence). The J segment lost 4 bases and the V segment lost 3 bases, leaving 4 bases of the junction unmatched. The CDR3, as DNA: TGCAGTGCTAGCCTCCGGGAGGCAGATACGCAGTATTTT. It codes for CSASLREADTQYF.

As concerns this clonotype: A much bigger clone sits one base away, suggesting this may be a read error. The chain links TRBV5-1 to TRBJ2-1; a possible D gene is TRBD2 (5 bases). Near its end, the DNA agrees better with TRBJ2-7, so the J call may be wrong. CDR1 and CDR2 (germline): SGHRS, YFSETQ. This CDR3 has 14 amino acids. The CDR3 protein is CASRPPSSYNEQYF. The CDR3 DNA follows: TGCGCCAGCAGACCACCTAGCTCCTACAATGAGCAGTACTTC.

This clonotype was counted between two and nine times. The rearrangement uses TRBV15 and TRBJ2-3; weak D call: TRBD1 (6 bases). The CDR3 extends over 16 amino acids. V was pared by 3 bases and J by 2 bases, with 15 bases between. Germline values: CDR1 LNHNV, CDR2 YYDKDF (reference sequence). CDR3 sequence: CATSSITGKSTDTQYF. The CDR3 nucleotides read TGTGCCACCAGCAGCATTACAGGGAAATCCACAGATACGCAGTATTTT.

The chain combines TRBV5-1 with TRBJ2-7, with 8 positions matching TRBD1. Trimming removed 4 bases from V and 7 bases from J; junction bases left unmatched: 13. CDR3 length equals 15 residues. Germline CDR1 SGHRS, CDR2 YFSETQ. The CDR3 sequence: CASSRRAGGIWEQYF. For the CDR3, the DNA is TGCGCCAGCAGCCGGAGGGCAGGGGGCATATGGGAGCAGTACTTC. The full variable domain, completed using reference TRBV5-1 and TRBJ2-7, is KAGVTQTPRYLIKTRGQQVTLSCSPISGHRSVSWYQQTPGQGLQFLFEYFSETQRNKGNFPGRFSGRQFSNSRSEMNVSTLELGDSALYLCASSRRAGGIWEQYFGPGTRLTVT.

This clonotype appeared many times. This chain links TRBV29-1 with TRBJ2-5; D call uncertain. Germline-derived CDR1 and CDR2 are SQVTM and ANQGSEA. Trimming took 5 bases from V and 1 from J, leaving 5 bases between them. The CDR3 is 11 residues long. The CDR3 region is CSVRPQETQYF. CDR3 nucleotide sequence: TGCAGCGTTCGCCCCCAAGAGACCCAGTACTTC.

This clonotype has just a few counts. This chain connects TRBV27 to TRBJ2-1; no clear D gene. The V gene lost 0 bases and the J gene lost 10 bases, with 13 bases spanning the gap. The CDR3 spans 14 residues. The V gene's germline CDR1 is MNHEY and CDR2 SMNVEV (reference sequence). The chain's CDR3 is CASSLSASSFEQFF. CDR3 coding DNA: TGTGCCAGCAGTTTATCGGCCTCGAGCTTCGAGCAGTTCTTC.

With regard to this clonotype: A junction boundary mismatches the germline segment, possibly from a read error. This chain links TRBV24-1 with TRBJ2-1; 11 bases map to TRBD2. This CDR3 spans 16 amino acids. Germline V CDR1 and CDR2: KGHDR, SFDVKD. The CDR3 DNA reads TGTGCCACCGGGGGACTAGCGGCCAGCTCCAACAATGAGCAGTTCTTC. This translates into CATGGLAASSNNEQFF.

A few counts support this clonotype. The V and J genes are TRBV27 and TRBJ2-1, with 7 bases fitting TRBD2. V lost 0 bases and J lost 3; bases outside the gene matches: 2. Germline CDR1 is MNHEY and CDR2 is SMNVEV (reference sequence). The CDR3 is 15 amino acids. This CDR3 reads CASSLSAGLYNEQFF. The DNA of the CDR3 is TGTGCCAGCAGTTTATCAGCGGGACTCTACAATGAGCAGTTCTTC.

The rearrangement links TRBV7-8 to TRBJ2-5; 8 bases fit TRBD2. The DNA end is a closer match to TRBJ2-7, so the J assignment may be wrong. The CDR3 covers 15 residues. CDR1 is SGHVS and CDR2 is FQNEAQ in the germline V gene. The CDR3 nucleotides are TGTGCCAGCAGCTTCGTTAGCGGGGTCTCCTACGAGCAGTACTTC. Its protein product is CASSFVSGVSYEQYF.

This chain joins TRBV7-3 and TRBJ2-3, with 7 bases matching TRBD1. Germline-derived CDR1 and CDR2 are SGHTA and FQGTGA. V was pared by 6 bases and J by 4 bases, with 10 bases of the junction left unmatched. This CDR3 has 15 residues. In DNA form, the CDR3 reads TGTGCCAGCAGTCGACAGACAGGGCCCCCAGATACGCAGTATTTT. Its protein is CASSRQTGPPDTQYF. The variable domain in full, with the rest retrieved from reference TRBV7-3 and TRBJ2-3, is GAGVSQTPSNKVTEKGKYVELRCDPISGHTALYWYRQSLGQGPEFLIYFQGTGAADDSGLPNDRFFAVRPEGSVSTLKIQRTERGDSAVYLCASSRQTGPPDTQYFGPGTRLTVL.

A single count supports this clonotype. V gene TRBV7-9 combines with J gene TRBJ2-1; D is unclear. The CDR3 has 15 residues. Trimming removed 1 base from V and 4 bases from J, with 11 bases in between. Germline V gene data show CDR1 as SEHNR and CDR2 as FQNEAQ (reference sequence). The CDR3 DNA reads as TGTGCCAGCAGCTTAGGAACAGTACCTTACAATGAGCAGTTCTTC. It codes for CASSLGTVPYNEQFF.

This chain links TRBV24-1 with TRBJ2-5; 13 bases match TRBD2. The CDR3 runs to 17 residues. Trimming took 3 bases from V and 1 from J; bases not matched to a gene: 4. The germline V gene has CDR1 KGHDR and CDR2 SFDVKD. The CDR3 DNA reads as TGTGCCACCAGTGATCGACTAGCGGGAGGACTCCAAGAGACCCAGTACTTC. Protein product: CATSDRLAGGLQETQYF.

This chain joins TRBV29-1 and TRBJ1-2, with TRBD1 identical over 8 bases. The CDR3 loop spans 15 amino acids. With 0 bases clipped from V and 3 bases from J, the junction kept 6 bases outside the gene matches. CDR1 SQVTM and CDR2 ANQGSEA come from the germline V gene. This CDR3 reads CSVEEGGQAYYGYTF. CDR3 nucleotide sequence: TGCAGCGTTGAAGAAGGGGGACAGGCCTACTATGGCTACACCTTC.

This clonotype came up a few times. The gene calls are TRBV12-3 or TRBV12-4 and TRBJ2-5, with 10 bases matching TRBD2. With 6 bases clipped from V and 11 bases from J, the junction kept 6 bases outside the gene matches. This CDR3 region has 12 residues. The DNA for the CDR3 is TGTGCCAGCAGAACTAGCGGGAATGAGCAGTACTTC. Amino acids: CASRTSGNEQYF.

V and J are TRBV5-6 and TRBJ2-6; perhaps TRBD1 as D (6 bases). The CDR3 spans 18 residues. Germline V gives CDR1 SGHDT, CDR2 YYEEEE. V dropped 2 bases and J dropped 0 bases, with 15 bases sitting between them. The CDR3 is CASSFVGGQSSGANVLTF. DNA of the CDR3: TGTGCCAGCAGCTTCGTTGGGGGCCAAAGCTCTGGGGCCAACGTCCTGACTTTC.

This clonotype was seen a few times. CDR3 in amino acids: CASSSTQSLGSYGYTF. CDR3 in DNA: TGTGCCAGCAGTTCCACACAATCATTGGGAAGCTATGGCTACACCTTC. This chain connects TRBV11-3 to TRBJ1-2; D remains unclear. With 6 bases removed from V and 4 bases from J, the gap between germline ends came to 21 bases. This CDR3 is 16 amino acids long. Germline CDR1 SGHNT, CDR2 YENEEA. Based on the CDR3 plus reference TRBV11-3 and TRBJ1-2, the full variable domain is EAGVVQSPRYKIIEKKQPVAFWCNPISGHNTLYWYLQNLGQGPELLIRYENEEAVDDSQLPKDRFSAERLKGVDSTLKIQPAELGDSAVYLCASSSTQSLGSYGYTFGSGTRLTVV.

The sample holds a few counts of this clonotype. The rearrangement links TRBV28 to TRBJ2-7; tentatively, D is TRBD2 (6 bases). The CDR3 consists of 14 residues. Trimming shortened V by 9 bases and J by 0 bases, and 15 bases separated the two germline ends. Germline CDR1 reads MDHEN; CDR2 reads SYDVKM. The CDR3 DNA follows: TGTGCCAGTCAGGATCGGGGGAGCTCCTACGAGCAGTACTTC. Translation: CASQDRGSSYEQYF.

The table lists this clonotype with a few counts. The chain has TRBV6-6 and TRBJ2-2; D is perhaps TRBD1 (7 bases). CDR3 size: 17 residues. Germline lookup yields CDR1 MNHNY and CDR2 SVGAGI (reference sequence). The V gene lost 5 bases and the J gene lost 6 bases, with 22 bases spanning the gap. CDR3 DNA: TGTGCCAGCAGTCACCTCGGGACAGTGAGGAGGGCCGGGGAGCTGTTTTTT. It is translated as CASSHLGTVRRAGELFF.

CDR3 sequence (DNA): TGCGCCAGCAGCCAAGAGGTGTTCGGACGCACCGGGGAGCTGTTTTTT. It translates to CASSQEVFGRTGELFF. This rearrangement joins TRBV4-1 to TRBJ2-2, with no clear D. The germline gives CDR1 MGHRA, CDR2 YSYEKL. Trimming cost V 0 bases and J 4 bases, with 12 bases left between them. This CDR3 region has 16 residues.

The chain recombines TRBV20-1 with TRBJ2-1; D is undetermined. The CDR3 length is 13 residues. CDR1 is DFQATT, CDR2 SNEGSKA, per germline (reference sequence). Between the trimmed V and J ends, which lost 3 bases and 4 bases, there was a span of 10 bases. The CDR3 protein is CSASSRRYNEQFF. CDR3 DNA: TGCAGTGCTAGTTCACGTAGGTACAATGAGCAGTTCTTC.